Sequencing of this T cell receptor beta chain was carried out in a study of cytomegalovirus exposure and HLA in healthy donors. Overall study: The early release's HLA-typed donors yielded some 85 million unique TCRs.

Germline V lookup: CDR1 LNHDA, CDR2 SQIVND (reference sequence). Trimming took 3 bases from V and 2 from J, leaving 12 bases between them. This CDR3 region has 15 residues. General study findings and limits: It was shown in a later analysis that HLA-associated TCR beta chains were more clonally expanded than other, equally common chains.

Use of 60 Vbeta and 13 Jbeta primers characterized the PCR. Produced via immunoSEQ multiplex PCR; TCRdb's table is partial and in-frame only. The sample holds about 140,000 clones; 75% are singletons and the top ten take around 3.4%. About this clone itself: Its matching antigen is unknown.

The sequence derives from a middle-aged man in good health and CMV-seronegative. The material sequenced was PBMCs. The chain carries TRBV19 and TRBJ2-3; D remains ambiguous. This CDR3 reads CASSMIRATTDTQYF. The CDR3 DNA reads as TGTGCCAGTAGTATGATAAGAGCTACCACAGATACGCAGTATTTT. Full variable domain (rest looked up from reference TRBV19 and TRBJ2-3): DGGITQSPKYLFRKEGQNVTLSCEQNLNHDAMYWYRQDPGQGLRLIYYSQIVNDFQKGDIAEGYSVSREKKESFPLTVTSAQKNPTAFYLCASSMIRATTDTQYFGPGTRLTVL.